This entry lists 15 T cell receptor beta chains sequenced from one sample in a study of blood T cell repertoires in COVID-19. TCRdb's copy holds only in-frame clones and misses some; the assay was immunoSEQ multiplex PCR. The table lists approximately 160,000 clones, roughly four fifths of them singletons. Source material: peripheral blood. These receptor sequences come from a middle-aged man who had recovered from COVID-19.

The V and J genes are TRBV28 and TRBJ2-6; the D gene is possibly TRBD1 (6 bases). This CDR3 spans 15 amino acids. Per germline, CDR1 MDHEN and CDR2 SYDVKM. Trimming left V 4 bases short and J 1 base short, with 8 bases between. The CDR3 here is CASSSTGSGANVLTF. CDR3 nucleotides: TGTGCCAGCAGTTCCACAGGGTCTGGGGCCAACGTCCTGACTTTC.

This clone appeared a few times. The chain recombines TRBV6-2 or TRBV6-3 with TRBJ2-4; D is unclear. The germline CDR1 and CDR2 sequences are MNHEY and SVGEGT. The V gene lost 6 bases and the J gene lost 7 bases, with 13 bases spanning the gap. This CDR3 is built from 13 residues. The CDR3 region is CASSPPLVNIQYF. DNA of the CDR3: TGTGCCAGCAGCCCACCCCTAGTGAACATTCAGTACTTC.

The CDR3 loop reads CATSRDGGLSYEQYF. The CDR3 DNA follows: TGTGCCACCAGCAGAGATGGGGGACTTTCCTACGAGCAGTACTTC. The J gene is TRBJ2-7, the V gene TRBV15; D possibly corresponds to TRBD2 (6 bases). V gave up 0 bases and J gave up 1 base, with 10 bases separating them. In germline, CDR1 is LNHNV, CDR2 YYDKDF (reference sequence). The CDR3 runs 15 residues. Looking up the rest from reference TRBV15 and TRBJ2-7 gives the full variable domain: DAMVIQNPRYQVTQFGKPVTLSCSQTLNHNVMYWYQQKSSQAPKLLFHYYDKDFNNEADTPDNFQSRRPNTSFCFLDIRSPGLGDTAMYLCATSRDGGLSYEQYFGPGTRLTVT.

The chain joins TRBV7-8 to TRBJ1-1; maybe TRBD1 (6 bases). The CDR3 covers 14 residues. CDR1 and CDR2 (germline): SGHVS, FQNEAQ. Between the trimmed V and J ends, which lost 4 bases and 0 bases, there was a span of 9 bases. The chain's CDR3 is CASSSGHLNTEAFF. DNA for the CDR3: TGTGCCAGCAGCTCGGGACATTTGAACACTGAAGCTTTCTTT.

CDR3 in amino acids: CARETGGDGYTF. In DNA, the CDR3 is TGTGCCAGGGAAACAGGGGGGGATGGCTACACCTTC. The chain is built from TRBV2 and TRBJ1-2, with 8 bases that match TRBD1. Trimming took 9 bases from V and 6 from J; bases not matched to a gene: 6. Germline V gene sequence: CDR1 SNHLY, CDR2 FYNNEI. The CDR3 is made up of 12 amino acids.

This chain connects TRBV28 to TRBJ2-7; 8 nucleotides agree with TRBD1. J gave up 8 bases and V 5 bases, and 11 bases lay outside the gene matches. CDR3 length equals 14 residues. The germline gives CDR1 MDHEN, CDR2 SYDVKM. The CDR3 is CASSLPGQAGKQYF. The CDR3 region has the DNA TGTGCCAGCAGTCTTCCGGGACAGGCGGGGAAGCAGTACTTC.

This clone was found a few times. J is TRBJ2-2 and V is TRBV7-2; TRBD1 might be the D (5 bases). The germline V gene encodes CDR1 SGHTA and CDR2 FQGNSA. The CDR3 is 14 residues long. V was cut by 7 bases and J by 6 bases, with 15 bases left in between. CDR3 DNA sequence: TGTGCCAGCACCTATCCCCAGACAGCCGGGGAGCTGTTTTTT. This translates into CASTYPQTAGELFF.

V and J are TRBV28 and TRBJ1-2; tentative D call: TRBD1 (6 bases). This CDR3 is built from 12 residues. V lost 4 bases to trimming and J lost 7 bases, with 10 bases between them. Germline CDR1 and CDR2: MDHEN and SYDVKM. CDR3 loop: CASSSGVRGYTF. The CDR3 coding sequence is TGTGCCAGCAGTTCAGGGGTGCGTGGCTACACCTTC.

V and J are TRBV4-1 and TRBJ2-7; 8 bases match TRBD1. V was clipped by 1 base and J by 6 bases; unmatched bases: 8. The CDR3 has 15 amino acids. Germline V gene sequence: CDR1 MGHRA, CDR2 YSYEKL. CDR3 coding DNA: TGCGCCAGCAGCCAAGGGACAGGGACGGTGGGCGAGCAGTACTTC. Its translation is CASSQGTGTVGEQYF.

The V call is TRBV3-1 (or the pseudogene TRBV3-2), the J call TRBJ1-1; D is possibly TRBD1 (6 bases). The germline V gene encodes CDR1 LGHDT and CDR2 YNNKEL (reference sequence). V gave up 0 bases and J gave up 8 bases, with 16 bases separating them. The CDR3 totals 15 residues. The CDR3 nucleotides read TGTGCCAGCAGCCAAGAGTGGGGCATGAGGGGGGAAGCTTTCTTT. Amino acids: CASSQEWGMRGEAFF.

The CDR3 nucleotides are TGTGCCAGCACCTACCCCGGGACAGCTCAAGAGACCCAGTACTTC. This translates into CASTYPGTAQETQYF. The V gene is TRBV7-2, the J gene TRBJ2-5; 7 bases line up with TRBD1. V lost 7 bases and J lost 2; bases outside the gene matches: 10. The CDR3 spans 15 residues. Germline assignment: CDR1 SGHTA and CDR2 FQGNSA.

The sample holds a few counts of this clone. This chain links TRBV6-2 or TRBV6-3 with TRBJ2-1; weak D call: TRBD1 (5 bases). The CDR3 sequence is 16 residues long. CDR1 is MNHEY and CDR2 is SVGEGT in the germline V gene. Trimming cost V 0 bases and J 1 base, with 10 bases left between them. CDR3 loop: CASSYSSPGSYNEQFF. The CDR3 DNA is TGTGCCAGCAGTTACTCGAGTCCAGGGTCCTACAATGAGCAGTTCTTC.

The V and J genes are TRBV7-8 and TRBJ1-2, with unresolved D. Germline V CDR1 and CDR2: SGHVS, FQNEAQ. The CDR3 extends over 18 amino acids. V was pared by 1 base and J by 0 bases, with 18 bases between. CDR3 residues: CASSLDGVWVRANYGYTF. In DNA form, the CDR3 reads TGTGCCAGCAGCTTAGACGGGGTTTGGGTTCGGGCTAACTATGGCTACACCTTC.

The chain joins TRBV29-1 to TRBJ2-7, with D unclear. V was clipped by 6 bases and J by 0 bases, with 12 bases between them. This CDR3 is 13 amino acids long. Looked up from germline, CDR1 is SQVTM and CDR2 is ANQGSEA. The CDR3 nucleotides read TGCAGCGTCCAGCGCGGCAGCTCCTACGAGCAGTACTTC. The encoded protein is CSVQRGSSYEQYF.

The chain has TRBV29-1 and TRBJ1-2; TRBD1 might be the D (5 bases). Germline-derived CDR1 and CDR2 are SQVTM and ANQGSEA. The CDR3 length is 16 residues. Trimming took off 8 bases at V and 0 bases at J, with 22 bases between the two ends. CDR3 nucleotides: TGCAGCATCCTCTCGTTGACAGCCCGGACTAACTATGGCTACACCTTC. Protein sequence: CSILSLTARTNYGYTF.